Shown below are 8 T cell receptor beta chains from a single sample sequenced in a study of cytomegalovirus exposure and HLA in healthy donors. In the PCR, 60 Vbeta and 13 Jbeta primers were used. Sequenced by immunoSEQ multiplex PCR; TCRdb stores in-frame clones only, minus some. This table has around 170,000 clones, roughly 72% appearing once. Sequences were obtained from PBMCs. The receptors stem from a man in his forties in good health and CMV-seronegative.

CDR3 bases: TGTGCCAGCAGTCGACAGGCAAACATCCCTGGAAACACCATATATTTT. This gives the protein CASSRQANIPGNTIYF. The V call is TRBV14, the J call TRBJ1-3, with a possible D match to TRBD1 (6 bases). The germline V and J ends were trimmed by 6 bases and 2 bases, with 17 bases remaining between them. The CDR3 runs 16 residues. Germline V gene lookup returns CDR1 SGHDN and CDR2 FVKESK.

The chain has TRBV28 and TRBJ2-1; possible D gene TRBD1, 5 bases. The germline CDR1 and CDR2 sequences are MDHEN and SYDVKM. The CDR3 is 13 amino acids. V was pared by 3 bases and J by 6 bases, with 9 bases between. The CDR3: CASSLGQGNEQFF. CDR3 sequence (DNA): TGTGCCAGCAGTTTGGGTCAGGGCAATGAGCAGTTCTTC.

This chain connects TRBV18 to TRBJ1-1, with D unclear. CDR1 KGHSH and CDR2 LQKENI come from the germline V gene. Between the trimmed V and J ends, which lost 8 bases and 1 base, there was a span of 14 bases. The CDR3 length is 14 residues. This chain's CDR3 is CASEPRERNTEAFF. CDR3 DNA sequence: TGTGCCAGCGAGCCGAGGGAGCGGAACACTGAAGCTTTCTTT.

The count of this clone is one. V and J are TRBV27 and TRBJ1-1, with TRBD1 matching over 8 bases. The CDR3 runs 14 residues. CDR1 is MNHEY, CDR2 SMNVEV, per germline (reference sequence). V was clipped by 7 bases and J by 3 bases; unmatched bases: 7. CDR3 bases: TGTGCCAGCACCCTACAGGGGGTGTACACTGAAGCTTTCTTT. It specifies CASTLQGVYTEAFF.

The V call is TRBV30, the J call TRBJ2-2, with 15 bases that match TRBD2. The CDR3 length is 20 residues. V gave up 2 bases and J gave up 3 bases; unmatched junction bases: 13. Germline V gene data show CDR1 as GTSNPN and CDR2 as SVGIG (reference sequence). This CDR3 reads CAWSLNRGLAGGLYTGELFF. The CDR3 bases are TGTGCCTGGAGTCTAAACCGGGGACTAGCGGGAGGCCTTTACACCGGGGAGCTGTTTTTT. Looking up the rest from reference TRBV30 and TRBJ2-2 gives the full variable domain: SQTIHQWPATLVQPVGSPLSLECTVEGTSNPNLYWYRQAAGRGLQLLFYSVGIGQISSEVPQNLSASRPQDRQFILSSKKLLLSDSGFYLCAWSLNRGLAGGLYTGELFFGEGSRLTVL.

The CDR3 bases are TGTGCCAGCAGCGCTGAAGGGGCAAACACCGGGGAGCTGTTTTTT. Amino acids: CASSAEGANTGELFF. The chain has TRBV5-4 and TRBJ2-2; possible D gene TRBD1, 5 bases. Trimming removed 4 bases at V and 2 bases at J, with 12 bases between. CDR3 length: 15 amino acids. Germline lookup yields CDR1 SGHNT and CDR2 YYREEE (reference sequence).

The genes are TRBV5-1 and TRBJ1-4; TRBD1 matches at 9 bases. V gave up 4 bases and J gave up 0 bases; unmatched junction bases: 4. Germline V CDR1 and CDR2: SGHRS, YFSETQ. The CDR3 sequence is 16 residues long. CDR3 residues: CASSLRQGATNEKLFF. CDR3 DNA sequence: TGCGCCAGCAGCCTACGACAGGGGGCAACTAATGAAAAACTGTTTTTT.

The J gene is TRBJ2-2, the V gene TRBV5-1; D is undetermined. Germline V lookup: CDR1 SGHRS, CDR2 YFSETQ. The CDR3 totals 14 residues. Trimming took off 4 bases at V and 2 bases at J, with 9 bases between the two ends. The CDR3 DNA sequence: TGCGCCAGCAGCCCCTTTATAAACACCGGGGAGCTGTTTTTT. Its protein is CASSPFINTGELFF.